These 3 T cell receptor beta chains were all obtained from the same sample, sequenced in a study of T cell responses to AZD1222 COVID-19 vaccine. TCRdb's table, derived via immunoSEQ multiplex PCR, lists solely in-frame clones and lacks some. Of about 100,000 clones listed, 80% to 90% are singletons. Source: peripheral blood, taken on day 0 of AZD1222 vaccination. The receptors derive from an adult in good health.

The chain joins TRBV29-1 to TRBJ2-1, with 10 bases that match TRBD2. The V gene end was trimmed by 7 bases and the J gene end by 2 bases; junction bases not matched to a gene: 5. Per germline, CDR1 SQVTM and CDR2 ANQGSEA. The CDR3 runs to 14 residues. This chain's CDR3 is CSGSLAGAYNEQFF. The DNA of the CDR3 is TGCAGCGGATCGCTAGCGGGAGCCTACAATGAGCAGTTCTTC.

The rearrangement uses TRBV12-5 and TRBJ2-7; 7 bases are a match to TRBD2. Germline assignment: CDR1 LGHNT and CDR2 FRNRAP. V trimming: 10 bases; J trimming: 3 bases; junction bases outside the gene matches: 6. The CDR3 runs to 12 residues. CDR3 sequence: CATGGPGYEQYF. Written as DNA, the CDR3 is TGTGCTACGGGAGGCCCGGGCTACGAGCAGTACTTC.

As DNA, the CDR3 is TGTGCCAGCAGTCCTTTGGCGGGGAACACTGAAGCTTTCTTT. Its translation: CASSPLAGNTEAFF. This chain connects TRBV27 to TRBJ1-1; D remains unclear. The V gene's germline CDR1 is MNHEY and CDR2 SMNVEV (reference sequence). This CDR3 has 14 residues. V lost 5 bases and J lost 1, with 11 bases in between.